The 5 T cell receptor beta chains below come from one sample, sequenced in a study of blood T cell repertoires in COVID-19. Some clones are missing from TCRdb's copy, which holds only in-frame ones; the method was immunoSEQ multiplex PCR. The repertoire holds approximately 330,000 clones, 70% to 90% seen once, with around 4.2% in the top ten. Input material: PBMCs or T cells enriched from blood (not recorded which). The receptors originated from a middle-aged woman with acute COVID-19.

This clone turned up a few times. CDR3 residues: CASSSWVGGRALYDTQYF. The CDR3 DNA reads TGTGCCAGCAGCTCGTGGGTAGGCGGGAGGGCCTTATACGATACGCAGTATTTT. V and J are TRBV5-5 and TRBJ2-3, with 9 bases identical to TRBD2. Germline V CDR1 and CDR2: SGHKS, YYEKEE (reference sequence). The V and J ends lost 3 bases and 6 bases, in that order; junction bases with no gene match: 17. The CDR3 extends over 18 amino acids.

The chain recombines TRBV20-1 with TRBJ1-1; TRBD1 is a possible D gene (5 bases). Germline CDR1 DFQATT, CDR2 SNEGSKA (reference sequence). CDR3 size: 11 residues. V dropped 5 bases and J dropped 7 bases, with 11 bases sitting between them. CDR3 bases: TGCAGTGCTTATAGGACAAGTGAAGCTTTCTTT. Its protein is CSAYRTSEAFF.

This clone showed up just once. The rearrangement uses TRBV7-2 and TRBJ2-7; the match to TRBD2 covers 12 bases. The germline V gene encodes CDR1 SGHTA and CDR2 FQGNSA. After removal of 2 bases from V and 2 bases from J, the junction contained 1 base not matched to a gene. The CDR3 runs to 15 residues. This chain's CDR3 is CASSLLAGGTYEQYF. CDR3 DNA: TGTGCCAGCAGCTTACTAGCGGGGGGGACCTACGAGCAGTACTTC.

This clone was counted a single time. The genes are TRBV9 and TRBJ2-2; the D is unclear. CDR1 is SGDLS, CDR2 YYNGEE, per germline. Between the trimmed V and J ends, which lost 0 bases and 4 bases, there was a span of 13 bases. This CDR3 is 16 amino acids long. The CDR3, as DNA: TGTGCCAGCAGCGTAGAGACTGCCGCCTTCACCGGGGAGCTGTTTTTT. It translates to CASSVETAAFTGELFF.

CDR3 sequence: CASSGQGDPKETQYF. DNA of the CDR3: TGCGCCAGCAGCGGACAGGGGGATCCTAAAGAGACCCAGTACTTC. The chain links TRBV5-1 to TRBJ2-5; 10 nucleotides line up with TRBD1. The trim removed 4 bases at V and 3 bases at J, leaving 6 bases unmatched. Germline loops: CDR1 SGHRS, CDR2 YFSETQ. The CDR3 extends over 15 amino acids.